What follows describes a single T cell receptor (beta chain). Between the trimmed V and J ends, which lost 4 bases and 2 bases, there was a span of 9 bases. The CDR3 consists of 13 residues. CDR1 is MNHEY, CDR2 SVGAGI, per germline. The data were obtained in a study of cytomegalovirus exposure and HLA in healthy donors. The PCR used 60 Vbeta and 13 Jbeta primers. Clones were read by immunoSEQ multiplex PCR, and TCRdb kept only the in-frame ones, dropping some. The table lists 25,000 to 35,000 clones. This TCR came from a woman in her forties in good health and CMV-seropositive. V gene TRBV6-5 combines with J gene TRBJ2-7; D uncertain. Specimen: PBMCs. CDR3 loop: CASSFTDTYEQYF. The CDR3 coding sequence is TGTGCCAGCAGTTTCACAGATACCTACGAGCAGTACTTC.